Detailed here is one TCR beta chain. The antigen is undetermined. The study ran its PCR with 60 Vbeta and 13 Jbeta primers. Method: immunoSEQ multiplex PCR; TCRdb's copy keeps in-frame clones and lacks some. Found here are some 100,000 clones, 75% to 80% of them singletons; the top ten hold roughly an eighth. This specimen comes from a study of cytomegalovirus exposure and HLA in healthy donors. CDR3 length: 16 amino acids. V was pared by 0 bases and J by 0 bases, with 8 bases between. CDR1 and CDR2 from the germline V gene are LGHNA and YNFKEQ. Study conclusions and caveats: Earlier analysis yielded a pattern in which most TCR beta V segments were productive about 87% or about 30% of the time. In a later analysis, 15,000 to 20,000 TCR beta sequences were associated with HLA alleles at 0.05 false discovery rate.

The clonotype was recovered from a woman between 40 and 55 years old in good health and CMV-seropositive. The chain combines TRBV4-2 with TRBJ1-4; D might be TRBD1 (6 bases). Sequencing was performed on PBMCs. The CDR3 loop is CASSQDNRATNEKLFF. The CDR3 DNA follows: TGTGCCAGCAGCCAAGATAACAGGGCAACTAATGAAAAACTGTTTTTT.